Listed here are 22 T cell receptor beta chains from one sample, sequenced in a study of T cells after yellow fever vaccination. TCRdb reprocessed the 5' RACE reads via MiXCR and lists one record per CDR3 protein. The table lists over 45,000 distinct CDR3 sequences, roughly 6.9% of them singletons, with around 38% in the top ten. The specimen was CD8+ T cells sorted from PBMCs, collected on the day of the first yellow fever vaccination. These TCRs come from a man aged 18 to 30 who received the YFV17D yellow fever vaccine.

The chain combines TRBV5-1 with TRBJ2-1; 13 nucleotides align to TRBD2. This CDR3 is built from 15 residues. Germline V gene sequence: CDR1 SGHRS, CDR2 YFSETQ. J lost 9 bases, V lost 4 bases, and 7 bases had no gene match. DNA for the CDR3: TGCGCCAGCAGCCCGAGACTAGCGGGGGGCGGTGAGCAGTTCTTC. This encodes CASSPRLAGGGEQFF.

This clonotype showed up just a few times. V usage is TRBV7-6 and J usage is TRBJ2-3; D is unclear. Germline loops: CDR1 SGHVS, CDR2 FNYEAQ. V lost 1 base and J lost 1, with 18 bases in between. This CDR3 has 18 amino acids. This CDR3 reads CASSLGARHMARTDTQYF. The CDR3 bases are TGTGCCAGCAGCTTAGGCGCGCGACACATGGCACGCACAGATACGCAGTATTTT. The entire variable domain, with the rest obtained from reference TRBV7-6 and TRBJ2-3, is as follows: GAGVSQSPRYKVTKRGQDVALRCDPISGHVSLYWYRQALGQGPEFLTYFNYEAQQDKSGLPNDRFSAERPEGSISTLTIQRTEQRDSAMYRCASSLGARHMARTDTQYFGPGTRLTVL.

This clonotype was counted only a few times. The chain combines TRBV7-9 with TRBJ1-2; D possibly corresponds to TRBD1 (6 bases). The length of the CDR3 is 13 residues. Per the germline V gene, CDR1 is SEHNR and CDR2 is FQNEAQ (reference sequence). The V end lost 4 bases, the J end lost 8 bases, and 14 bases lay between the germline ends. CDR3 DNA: TGTGCCAGCAGCTCGCCGGGACAAGGGGGCTACACCTTC. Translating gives CASSSPGQGGYTF.

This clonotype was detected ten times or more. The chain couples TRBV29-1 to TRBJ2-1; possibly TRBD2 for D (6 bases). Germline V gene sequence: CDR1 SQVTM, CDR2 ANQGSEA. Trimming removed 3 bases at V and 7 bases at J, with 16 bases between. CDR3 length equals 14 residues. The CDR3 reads CSVDVPRLVNEQFF. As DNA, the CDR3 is TGCAGCGTTGATGTCCCCAGACTAGTTAATGAGCAGTTCTTC.

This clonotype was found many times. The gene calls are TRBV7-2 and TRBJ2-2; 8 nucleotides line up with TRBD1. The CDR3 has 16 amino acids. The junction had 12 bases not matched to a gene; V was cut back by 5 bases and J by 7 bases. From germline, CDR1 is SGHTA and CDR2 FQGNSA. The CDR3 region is CASSATSTGVGGELFF. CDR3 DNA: TGTGCCAGCAGCGCCACCTCGACAGGGGTCGGCGGGGAGCTGTTTTTT.

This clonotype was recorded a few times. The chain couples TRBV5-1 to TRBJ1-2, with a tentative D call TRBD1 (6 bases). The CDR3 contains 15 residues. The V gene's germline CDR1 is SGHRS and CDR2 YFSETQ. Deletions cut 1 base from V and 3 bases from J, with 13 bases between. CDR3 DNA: TGCGCCAGCAGCTTGTTGCAGGGGTCGGACTATGGCTACACCTTC. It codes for CASSLLQGSDYGYTF.

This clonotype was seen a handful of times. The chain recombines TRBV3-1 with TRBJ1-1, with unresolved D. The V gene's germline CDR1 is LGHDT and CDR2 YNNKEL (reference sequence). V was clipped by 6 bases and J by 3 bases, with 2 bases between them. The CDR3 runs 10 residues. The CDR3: CASRDTEAFF. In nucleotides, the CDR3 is TGTGCCAGCAGGGACACTGAAGCTTTCTTT. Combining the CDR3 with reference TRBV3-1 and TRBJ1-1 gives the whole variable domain DTAVSQTPKYLVTQMGNDKSIKCEQNLGHDTMYWYKQDSKKFLKIMFSYNNKELIINETVPNRFSPKSPDKAHLNLHINSLELGDSAVYFCASRDTEAFFGQGTRLTVV.

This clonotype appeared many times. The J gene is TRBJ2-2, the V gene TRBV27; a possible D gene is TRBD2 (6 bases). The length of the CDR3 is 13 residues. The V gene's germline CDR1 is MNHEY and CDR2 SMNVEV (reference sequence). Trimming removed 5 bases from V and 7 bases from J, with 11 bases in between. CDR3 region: CASSHGGFGELFF. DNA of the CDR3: TGTGCCAGCAGTCACGGGGGATTCGGGGAGCTGTTTTTT.

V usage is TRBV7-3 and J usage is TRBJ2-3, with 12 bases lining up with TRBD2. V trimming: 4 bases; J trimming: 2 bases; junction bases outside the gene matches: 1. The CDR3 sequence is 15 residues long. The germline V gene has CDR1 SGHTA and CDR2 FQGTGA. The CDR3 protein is CASSSSGGDTDTQYF. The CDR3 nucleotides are TGTGCCAGCAGCTCTAGCGGGGGGGACACAGATACGCAGTATTTT.

The CDR3 spells CASSGMNTEAFF. The CDR3 coding sequence is TGTGCCAGCAGCGGCATGAACACTGAAGCTTTCTTT. The rearrangement uses TRBV5-6 and TRBJ1-1; D unresolved. Looked up from germline, CDR1 is SGHDT and CDR2 is YYEEEE. This CDR3 is built from 12 residues. Deletions cut 4 bases from V and 0 bases from J, with 4 bases between.

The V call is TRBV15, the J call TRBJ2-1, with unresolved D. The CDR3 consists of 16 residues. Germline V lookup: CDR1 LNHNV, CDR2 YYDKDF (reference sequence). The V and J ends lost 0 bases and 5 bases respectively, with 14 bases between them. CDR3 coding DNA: TGTGCCACCAGCAGAGATGCGCTAGGCGTAAACAATGAGCAGTTCTTC. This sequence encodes CATSRDALGVNNEQFF.

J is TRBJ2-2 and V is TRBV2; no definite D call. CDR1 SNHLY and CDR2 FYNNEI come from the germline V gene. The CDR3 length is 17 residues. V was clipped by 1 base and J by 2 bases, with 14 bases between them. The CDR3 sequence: CASSEVLRSLNTGELFF. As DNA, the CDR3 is TGTGCCAGCAGTGAAGTGCTCAGAAGCCTAAACACCGGGGAGCTGTTTTTT.

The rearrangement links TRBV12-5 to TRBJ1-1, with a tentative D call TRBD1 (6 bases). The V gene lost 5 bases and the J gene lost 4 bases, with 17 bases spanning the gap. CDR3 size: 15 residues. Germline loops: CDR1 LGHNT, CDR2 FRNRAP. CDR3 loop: CASGPDGQLVTEAFF. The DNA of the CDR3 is TGTGCTAGTGGTCCCGACGGACAGCTGGTCACTGAAGCTTTCTTT.

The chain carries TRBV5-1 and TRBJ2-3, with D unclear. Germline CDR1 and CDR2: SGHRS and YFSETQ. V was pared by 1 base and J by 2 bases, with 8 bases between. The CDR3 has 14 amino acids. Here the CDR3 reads CASSLSDPTDTQYF. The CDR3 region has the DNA TGCGCCAGCAGCTTGAGTGATCCCACAGATACGCAGTATTTT.

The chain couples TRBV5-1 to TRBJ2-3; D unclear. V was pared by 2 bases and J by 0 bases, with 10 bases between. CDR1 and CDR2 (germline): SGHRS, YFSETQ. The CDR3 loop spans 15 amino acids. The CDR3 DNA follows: TGCGCCAGCAGCTTTCGCAGGCCTAGCACAGATACGCAGTATTTT. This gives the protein CASSFRRPSTDTQYF.

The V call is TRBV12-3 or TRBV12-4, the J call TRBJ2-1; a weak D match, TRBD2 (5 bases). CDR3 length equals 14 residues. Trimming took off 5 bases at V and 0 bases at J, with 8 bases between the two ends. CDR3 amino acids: CASSPGSSYNEQFF. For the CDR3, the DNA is TGTGCCAGCAGTCCGGGGAGCTCCTACAATGAGCAGTTCTTC.

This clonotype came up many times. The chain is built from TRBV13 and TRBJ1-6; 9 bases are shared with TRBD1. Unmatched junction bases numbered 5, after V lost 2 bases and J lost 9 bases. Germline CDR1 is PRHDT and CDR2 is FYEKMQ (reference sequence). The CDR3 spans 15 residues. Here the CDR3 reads CASSLRQGVGSPLHF. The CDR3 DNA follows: TGTGCCAGCAGCTTAAGACAGGGGGTAGGTTCACCCCTCCACTTT.

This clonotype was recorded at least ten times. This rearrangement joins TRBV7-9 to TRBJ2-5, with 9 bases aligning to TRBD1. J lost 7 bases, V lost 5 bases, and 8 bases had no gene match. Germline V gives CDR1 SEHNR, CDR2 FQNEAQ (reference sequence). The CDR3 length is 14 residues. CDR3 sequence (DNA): TGTGCCAGCAGCGACCGGACAGGGGAGGTGACCCAGTACTTC. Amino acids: CASSDRTGEVTQYF.

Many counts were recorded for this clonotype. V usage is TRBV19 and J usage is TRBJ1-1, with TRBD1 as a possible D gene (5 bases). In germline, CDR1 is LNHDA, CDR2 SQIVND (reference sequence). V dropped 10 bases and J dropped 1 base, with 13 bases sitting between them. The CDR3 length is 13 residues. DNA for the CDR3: TGTGCCACCCGCGTGGGGGGGAACACTGAAGCTTTCTTT. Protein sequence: CATRVGGNTEAFF.

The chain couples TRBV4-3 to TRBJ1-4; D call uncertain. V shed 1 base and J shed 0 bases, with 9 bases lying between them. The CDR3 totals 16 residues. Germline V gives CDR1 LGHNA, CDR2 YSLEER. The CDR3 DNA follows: TGCGCCAGCAGCCAAGCGAGCCTCCCAACTAATGAAAAACTGTTTTTT. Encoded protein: CASSQASLPTNEKLFF.

CDR3 DNA: TGTGCCAGCTCACCCCCGCTACATGAGCAGTTCTTC. As protein: CASSPPLHEQFF. This chain joins TRBV18 and TRBJ2-1; no firm D call. The CDR3 loop spans 12 amino acids. Germline assignment: CDR1 KGHSH and CDR2 LQKENI. Deletions cut 3 bases from V and 8 bases from J, with 8 bases between.

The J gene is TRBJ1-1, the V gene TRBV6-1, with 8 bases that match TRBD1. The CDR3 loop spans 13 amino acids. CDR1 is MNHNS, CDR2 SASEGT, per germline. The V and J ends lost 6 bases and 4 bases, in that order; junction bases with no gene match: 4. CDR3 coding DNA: TGTGCCAGCAGGGCAACAGGGGGCACTGAAGCTTTCTTT. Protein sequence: CASRATGGTEAFF.